This record concerns one TCR beta chain sequence. These data originate in a study of blood T cell repertoires in COVID-19. Study-wide context: Sources were T cells, B-cell-depleted T cells, or PBMCs; the material itself was cDNA or gDNA.

Clones were sequenced by immunoSEQ multiplex PCR, and TCRdb holds only the in-frame ones, with some missing. The sample yields about 460,000 clones, approximately 90% seen once. Participants reported their clinical history, and cohort assignment relied on those reports. The source of this sequence is an older woman who had recovered from COVID-19. The specimen was PBMCs or T cells enriched from blood (not recorded which).

The chain's CDR3 is CASSIDARGEASYGYTF. The CDR3 bases are TGTGCCAGTAGTATAGATGCCAGGGGAGAAGCGAGCTATGGCTACACCTTC. The chain employs TRBV19 and TRBJ1-2, with a weak D call TRBD1 (6 bases). Germline CDR1 LNHDA, CDR2 SQIVND (reference sequence). CDR3 length: 17 amino acids. V gave up 0 bases and J gave up 4 bases, with 18 bases separating them.